This TCR beta chain was found in a study of cytomegalovirus exposure and HLA in healthy donors. J gave up 5 bases and V 0 bases, and 6 bases lay outside the gene matches. CDR3 length equals 15 residues. Germline CDR1 and CDR2: SGHRS and YFSETQ. Study-wide results and limits: Upon later analysis, TCR association rates were observed to vary by HLA locus, being highest for DRB1 and lowest for HLA-C. Presence/absence analyses rested on an assumption that sequencing depth was roughly uniform across donors. An observed cluster of highly shared sequence variants was recorded as a likely sequencing artifact.

Of note for this clone: The antigen is undetermined.

Each donor's status was that of a healthy bone marrow donor. The PCR made use of 60 Vbeta and 13 Jbeta primers. The data were produced by immunoSEQ multiplex PCR, yet TCRdb's version contains in-frame clones alone and is incomplete. In the table there are 60,000 to 75,000 clones, roughly 80% of which are singletons. The chain joins TRBV5-1 to TRBJ2-7; 9 positions agree with TRBD2. This sequence was found in a young woman in good health and CMV-seropositive. The specimen sequenced was PBMCs. The CDR3 nucleotides are TGCGCCAGCAGCTTGGCCGGGACTAGCATCGACGAGCAGTACTTC. Translation: CASSLAGTSIDEQYF.